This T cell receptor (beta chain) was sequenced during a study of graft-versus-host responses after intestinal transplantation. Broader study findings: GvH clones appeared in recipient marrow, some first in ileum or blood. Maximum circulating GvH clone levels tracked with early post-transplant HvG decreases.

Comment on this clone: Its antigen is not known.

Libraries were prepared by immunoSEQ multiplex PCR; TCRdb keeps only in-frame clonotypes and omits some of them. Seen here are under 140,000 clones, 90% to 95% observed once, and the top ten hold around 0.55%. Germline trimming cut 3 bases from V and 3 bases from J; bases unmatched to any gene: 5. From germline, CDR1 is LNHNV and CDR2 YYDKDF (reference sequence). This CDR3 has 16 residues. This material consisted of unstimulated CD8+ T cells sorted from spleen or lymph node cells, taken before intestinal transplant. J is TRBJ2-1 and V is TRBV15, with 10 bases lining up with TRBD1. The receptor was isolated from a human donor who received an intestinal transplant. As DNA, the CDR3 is TGTGCCACCAGCAGCCGGGACAGGGGCTTCTACAATGAGCAGTTCTTC. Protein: CATSSRDRGFYNEQFF.